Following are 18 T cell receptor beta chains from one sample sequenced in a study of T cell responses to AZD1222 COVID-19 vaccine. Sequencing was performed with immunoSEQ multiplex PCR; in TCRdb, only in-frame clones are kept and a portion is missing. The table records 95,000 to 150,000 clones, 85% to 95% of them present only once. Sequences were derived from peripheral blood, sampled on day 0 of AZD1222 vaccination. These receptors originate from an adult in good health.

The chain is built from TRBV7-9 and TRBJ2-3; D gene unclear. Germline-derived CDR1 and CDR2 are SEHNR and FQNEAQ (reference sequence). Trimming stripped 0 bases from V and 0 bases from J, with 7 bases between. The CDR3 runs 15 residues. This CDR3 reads CASSLAGPSTDTQYF. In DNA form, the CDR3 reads TGTGCCAGCAGCTTAGCAGGGCCCAGCACAGATACGCAGTATTTT.

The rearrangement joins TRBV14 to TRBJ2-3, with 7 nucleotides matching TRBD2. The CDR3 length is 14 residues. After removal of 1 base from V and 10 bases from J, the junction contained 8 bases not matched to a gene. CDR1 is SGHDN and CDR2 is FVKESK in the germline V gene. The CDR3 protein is CASSQVAGVLAQYF. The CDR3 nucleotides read TGTGCCAGCAGCCAAGTGGCGGGAGTATTAGCGCAGTATTTT.

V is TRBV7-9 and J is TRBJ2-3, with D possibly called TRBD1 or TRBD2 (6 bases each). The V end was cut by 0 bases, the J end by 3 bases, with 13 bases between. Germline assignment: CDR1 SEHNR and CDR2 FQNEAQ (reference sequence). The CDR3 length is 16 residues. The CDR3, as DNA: TGTGCCAGCAGCTTAGCGCATGAGGGGGGTACAGATACGCAGTATTTT. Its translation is CASSLAHEGGTDTQYF. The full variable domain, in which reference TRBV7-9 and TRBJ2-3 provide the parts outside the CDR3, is DTGVSQNPRHKITKRGQNVTFRCDPISEHNRLYWYRQTLGQGPEFLTYFQNEAQLEKSRLLSDRFSAERPKGSFSTLEIQRTEQGDSAMYLCASSLAHEGGTDTQYFGPGTRLTVL.

For the CDR3, the DNA is TGTGCCAGCAGCCCTCGGACTAGCGGGATCGGGGAGCTGTTTTTT. It yields the protein CASSPRTSGIGELFF. The J gene is TRBJ2-2, the V gene TRBV14; TRBD2 agrees at 12 bases. The CDR3 has 15 residues. The V and J ends lost 4 bases and 7 bases, in that order; junction bases with no gene match: 4. CDR1 is SGHDN and CDR2 is FVKESK in the germline V gene.

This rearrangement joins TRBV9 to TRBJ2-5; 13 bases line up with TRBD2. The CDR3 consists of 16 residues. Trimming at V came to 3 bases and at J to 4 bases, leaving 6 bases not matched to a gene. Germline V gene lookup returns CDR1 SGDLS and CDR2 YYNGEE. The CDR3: CASSARGLAGVETQYF. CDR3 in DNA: TGTGCCAGCAGCGCCCGAGGACTAGCGGGAGTAGAGACCCAGTACTTC.

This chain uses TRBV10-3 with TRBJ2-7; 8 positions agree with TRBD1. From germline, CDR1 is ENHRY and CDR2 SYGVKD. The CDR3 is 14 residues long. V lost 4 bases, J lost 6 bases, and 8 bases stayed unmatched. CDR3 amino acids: CAISGSQGAPEQYV. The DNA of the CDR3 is TGTGCCATCAGTGGCTCGCAGGGGGCCCCCGAGCAGTACGTC.

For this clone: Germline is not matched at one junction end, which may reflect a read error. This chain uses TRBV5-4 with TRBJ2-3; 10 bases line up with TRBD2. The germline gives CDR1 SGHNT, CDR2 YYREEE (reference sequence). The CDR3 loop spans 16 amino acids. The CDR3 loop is CATSQAGGRSTDTQYF. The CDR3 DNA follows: TGTGCCACCAGCCAAGCGGGAGGGCGGAGCACAGATACGCAGTATTTT.

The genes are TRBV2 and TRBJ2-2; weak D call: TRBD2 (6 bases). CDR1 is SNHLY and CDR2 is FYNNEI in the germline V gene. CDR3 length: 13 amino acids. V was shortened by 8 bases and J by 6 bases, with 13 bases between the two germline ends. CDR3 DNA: TGTGCCAGCTACATTACTAGCCCCGGGGAGCTGTTTTTT. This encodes CASYITSPGELFF.

This CDR3 is CASSLLGASGTNEQFF. The CDR3 bases are TGTGCCAGCAGCTTACTCGGGGCTAGCGGGACCAATGAGCAGTTCTTC. The rearrangement links TRBV13 to TRBJ2-1; the match to TRBD2 covers 9 bases. The V gene end was trimmed by 2 bases and the J gene end by 6 bases; junction bases not matched to a gene: 8. This CDR3 has 16 amino acids. Per the germline V gene, CDR1 is PRHDT and CDR2 is FYEKMQ (reference sequence). Full variable domain (missing parts from reference TRBV13 and TRBJ2-1): AAGVIQSPRHLIKEKRETATLKCYPIPRHDTVYWYQQGPGQDPQFLISFYEKMQSDKGSIPDRFSAQQFSDYHSELNMSSLELGDSALYFCASSLLGASGTNEQFFGPGTRLTVL.

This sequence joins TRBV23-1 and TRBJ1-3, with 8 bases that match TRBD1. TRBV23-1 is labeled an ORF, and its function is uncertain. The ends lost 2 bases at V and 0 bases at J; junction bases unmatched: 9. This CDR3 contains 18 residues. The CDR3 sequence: CASSQTWDRPSSGNTIYF. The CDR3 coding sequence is TGCGCCAGCAGTCAAACCTGGGACAGGCCATCCTCTGGAAACACCATATATTTT.

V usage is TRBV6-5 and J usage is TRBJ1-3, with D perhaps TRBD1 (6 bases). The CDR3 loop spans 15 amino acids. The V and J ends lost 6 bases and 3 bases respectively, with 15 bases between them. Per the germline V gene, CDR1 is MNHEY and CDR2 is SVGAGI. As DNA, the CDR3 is TGTGCCAGCAGACCCACGGGGGCTAATGGAAACACCATATATTTT. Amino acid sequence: CASRPTGANGNTIYF.

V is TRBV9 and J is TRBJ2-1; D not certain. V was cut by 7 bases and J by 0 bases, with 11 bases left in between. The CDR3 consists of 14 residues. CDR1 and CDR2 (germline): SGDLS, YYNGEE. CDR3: CASQYSSSYNEQFF. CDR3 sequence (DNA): TGTGCCAGCCAATACTCAAGCTCCTACAATGAGCAGTTCTTC.

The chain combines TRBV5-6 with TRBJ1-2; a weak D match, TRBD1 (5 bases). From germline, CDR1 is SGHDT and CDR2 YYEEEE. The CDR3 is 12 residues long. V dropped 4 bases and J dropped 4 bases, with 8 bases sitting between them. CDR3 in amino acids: CASSRDSYGYTF. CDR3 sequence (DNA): TGTGCCAGCAGCCGTGACAGCTATGGCTACACCTTC.

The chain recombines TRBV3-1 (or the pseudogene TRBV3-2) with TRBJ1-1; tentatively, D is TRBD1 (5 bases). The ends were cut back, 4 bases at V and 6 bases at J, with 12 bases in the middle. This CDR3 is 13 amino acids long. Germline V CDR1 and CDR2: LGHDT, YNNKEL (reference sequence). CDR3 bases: TGTGCCAGCAGCCCTCAGGGATTGGCTGAAGCTTTCTTT. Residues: CASSPQGLAEAFF.

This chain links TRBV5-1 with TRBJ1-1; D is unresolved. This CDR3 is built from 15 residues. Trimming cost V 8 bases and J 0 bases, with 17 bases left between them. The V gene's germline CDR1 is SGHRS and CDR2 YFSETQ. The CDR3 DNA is TGCGCCAGTCGGCCCCGGTACTCGATGAACACTGAAGCTTTCTTT. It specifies CASRPRYSMNTEAFF.

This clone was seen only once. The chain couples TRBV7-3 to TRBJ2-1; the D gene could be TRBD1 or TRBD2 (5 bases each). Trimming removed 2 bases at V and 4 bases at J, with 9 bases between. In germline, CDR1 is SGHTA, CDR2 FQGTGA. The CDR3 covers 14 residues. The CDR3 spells CASSLGTEYNEQFF. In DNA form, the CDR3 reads TGTGCCAGCAGCTTAGGGACGGAATACAATGAGCAGTTCTTC.

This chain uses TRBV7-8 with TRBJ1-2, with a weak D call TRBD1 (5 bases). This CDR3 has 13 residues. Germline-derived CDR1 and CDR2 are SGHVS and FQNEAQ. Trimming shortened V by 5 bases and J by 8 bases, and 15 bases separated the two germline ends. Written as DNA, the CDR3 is TGTGCCAGCAGCCCTGGGGCCGGATCCGGCTACACCTTC. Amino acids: CASSPGAGSGYTF.

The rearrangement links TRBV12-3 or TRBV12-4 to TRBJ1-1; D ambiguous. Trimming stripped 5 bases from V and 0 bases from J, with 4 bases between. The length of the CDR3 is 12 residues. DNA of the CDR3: TGTGCCAGCAGTCCCATGAACACTGAAGCTTTCTTT. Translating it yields CASSPMNTEAFF.